These T cell receptor beta chains were read from a single sample in a study of OX40 agonist ivuxolimab in advanced cancers. This table comes from immunoSEQ multiplex PCR, and its TCRdb copy is limited to in-frame clones, with some not included. The repertoire includes about 48,000 clones, approximately 78% of them detected once, and around 7.8% sits in the top ten. The source material was CD4+ or CD8+ T cells sorted from blood, sampled in a trial of the OX40 agonist ivuxolimab. The receptors come from an adult with an advanced solid tumor such as melanoma, head and neck, liver or kidney cancer. Each CDR3 is given with its conserved first and last residue. D genes are given only for firm matches. The size entry is marked missing in some rows and otherwise reads once, few, many or a size class.

TRBD1	TRBJ1-2	.	TRBV7-9	TGTGCCAGCAGCTCCTACAGGGGGACCTATGGCTACACCTTC	CASSSYRGTYGYTF
TRBD1	TRBJ1-6	.	TRBV5-1	TGCGCCAGCAGCCCGGGACAGGGGAATTCACCCCTCCACTTT	CASSPGQGNSPLHF
.	TRBJ2-6	.	TRBV7-8	TGTGCCAGCACCCTAGGCAGGGGCGCTGGGGCCAACGTCCTGACTTTC	CASTLGRGAGANVLTF
TRBD1	TRBJ2-3	.	TRBV27	TGTGCCAGCAGATCCCAGGGGGGCACAGATACGCAGTATTTT	CASRSQGGTDTQYF
TRBD2	TRBJ2-7	.	TRBV19	TGTGCCAGTAGCCGCTCTAGCGGGAGTAATGGGGCTTACGAGCAGTACTTC	CASSRSSGSNGAYEQYF
TRBD1	TRBJ2-7	.	TRBV18	TGCACGACCGGACAGGGGGCCTACGAGCAGTACTTC	CTTGQGAYEQYF
.	TRBJ2-1	.	TRBV27	TGTGCCAGCAGTTTACGGCCGCTCGATGAGCAGTTCTTC	CASSLRPLDEQFF
.	TRBJ2-1	.	TRBV19	TGTGCCAGTAGTATAGTTATGGGCTATGAGCAGTTCTTC	CASSIVMGYEQFF
TRBD1	TRBJ1-4	.	TRBV5-1	TGCGCCAGCAGCCACGCCTCAGTCACGGGACAGGGTGGTGAAAAACTGTTTTTT	CASSHASVTGQGGEKLFF
.	TRBJ2-7	few	TRBV4-1	TGCGCCAGCAGCCAAGATGCGACCCTCCCTAAGCAGTACTTC	CASSQDATLPKQYF
TRBD1	TRBJ2-7	medium-sized	TRBV30	TGTGCCTGGAGTCAGGACCAGGGGGCCGACGAGCAGTACTTC	CAWSQDQGADEQYF
TRBD2	TRBJ2-1	.	TRBV10-3	TGTGCCATCAGTGCCCTCACTAGCGACAATGAGCAGTTCTTC	CAISALTSDNEQFF
.	TRBJ2-7	.	TRBV5-4	TGTGCCAGCAGCTTGGCTGGACGCGAGCAGTACTTC	CASSLAGREQYF
TRBD2	TRBJ2-7	few	TRBV2	TGTGCCAGCAGCCCCCCGGGACTAGCGGGATACATCGAGCAGTACTTC	CASSPPGLAGYIEQYF
TRBD1	TRBJ1-2	.	TRBV11-2	TGTGCCAGCAGCCTGGGACAGGGGGCCCGTCTTTATGGCTACACCTTC	CASSLGQGARLYGYTF
.	TRBJ2-3	.	TRBV9	TGTGCCAGCGATACTACAGGGTCAGATACGCAGTATTTT	CASDTTGSDTQYF
.	TRBJ2-2	.	TRBV19	TGTGCCAGTAGCCCCCTCGGAGCGGGCTTCAACACCGGGGAGCTGTTTTTT	CASSPLGAGFNTGELFF
.	TRBJ2-7	.	TRBV15	TGTGCCACCAGCAAGGGACCCTACTACGAGCAGTACTTC	CATSKGPYYEQYF
TRBD1	TRBJ1-2	.	TRBV7-2	TGTGCCAGCAGCCGGACAGGGGCTTCTAACTATGGCTACACCTTC	CASSRTGASNYGYTF
.	TRBJ2-2	.	TRBV9	TGTGCCAGCAGCGTAGGGGCTACGAACACCGGGGAGCTGTTTTTT	CASSVGATNTGELFF
.	TRBJ1-5	few	TRBV30	TGTGCCTGGAGTGTACTCAATAGCAATCAGCCCCAGCATTTT	CAWSVLNSNQPQHF
TRBD2	TRBJ2-7	.	TRBV28	TGTGCCAGATTCGGGACTAGCGGGGTGTTAGGTATGTACGAGCAGTACTTC	CARFGTSGVLGMYEQYF
.	TRBJ2-2	.	TRBV7-2	TGTGCCAGCAACCTAGTTTTAAACACCGGGGAGCTGTTTTTT	CASNLVLNTGELFF
.	TRBJ1-2	.	TRBV19	TGTGCCAGTAGTATTCCAGGGGTAGACTATGGCTACACCTTC	CASSIPGVDYGYTF
.	TRBJ2-1	.	TRBV5-1	TGCGCCAGCAGCTTGGATCTGGACCCCGCACGGGCTCCGTTCTTC	CASSLDLDPARAPFF
TRBD1	TRBJ2-6	.	TRBV14	TGTGCCAGCAGCCTACGGACAGGGGACCACTTCTCTGGGGCCAACGTCCTGACTTTC	CASSLRTGDHFSGANVLTF